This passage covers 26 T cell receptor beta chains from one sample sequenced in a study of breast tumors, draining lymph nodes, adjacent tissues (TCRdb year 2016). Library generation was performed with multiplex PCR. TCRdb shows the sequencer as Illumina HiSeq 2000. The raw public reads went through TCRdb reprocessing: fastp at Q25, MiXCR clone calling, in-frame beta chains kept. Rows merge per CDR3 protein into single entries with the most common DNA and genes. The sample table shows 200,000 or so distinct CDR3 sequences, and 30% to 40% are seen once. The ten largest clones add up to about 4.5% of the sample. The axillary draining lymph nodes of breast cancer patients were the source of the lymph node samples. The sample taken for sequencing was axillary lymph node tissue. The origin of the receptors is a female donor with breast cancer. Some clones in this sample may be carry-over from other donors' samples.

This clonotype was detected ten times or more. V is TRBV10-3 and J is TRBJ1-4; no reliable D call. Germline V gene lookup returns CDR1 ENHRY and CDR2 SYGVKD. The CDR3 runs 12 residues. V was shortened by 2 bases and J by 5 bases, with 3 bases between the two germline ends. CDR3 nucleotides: TGTGCCATCAGTGAGCCGAATGAAAAACTGTTTTTT. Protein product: CAISEPNEKLFF.

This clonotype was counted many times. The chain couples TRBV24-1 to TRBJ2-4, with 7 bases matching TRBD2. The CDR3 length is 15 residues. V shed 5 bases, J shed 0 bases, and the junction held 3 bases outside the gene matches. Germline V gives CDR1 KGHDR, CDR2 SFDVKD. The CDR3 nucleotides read TGTGCCACCAGTGGAGGGAGGGAAGCCAAAAACATTCAGTACTTC. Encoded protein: CATSGGREAKNIQYF.

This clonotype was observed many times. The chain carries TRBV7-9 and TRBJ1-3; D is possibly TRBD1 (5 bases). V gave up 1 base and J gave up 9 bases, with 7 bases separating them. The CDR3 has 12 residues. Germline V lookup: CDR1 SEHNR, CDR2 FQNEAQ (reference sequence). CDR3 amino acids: CASSLVGGTIYF. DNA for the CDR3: TGTGCCAGCAGCTTAGTTGGGGGCACCATATATTTT.

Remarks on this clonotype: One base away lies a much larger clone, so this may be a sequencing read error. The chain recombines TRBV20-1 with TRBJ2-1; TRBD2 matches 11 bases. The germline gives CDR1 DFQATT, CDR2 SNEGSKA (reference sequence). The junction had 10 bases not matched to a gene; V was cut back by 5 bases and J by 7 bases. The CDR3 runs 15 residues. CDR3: CSAEHTSGGGNEQFF. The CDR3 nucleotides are TGCAGTGCTGAACATACTAGCGGGGGAGGGAATGAGCAGTTCTTC.

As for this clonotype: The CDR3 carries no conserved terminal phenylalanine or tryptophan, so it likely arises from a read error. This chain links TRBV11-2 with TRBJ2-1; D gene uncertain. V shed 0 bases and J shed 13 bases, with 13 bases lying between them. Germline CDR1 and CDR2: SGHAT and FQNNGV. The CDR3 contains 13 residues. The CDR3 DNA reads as TGTGCCAGCAGCTTAGAGCCCTCTCCATACCAGTTCCTC. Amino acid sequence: CASSLEPSPYQFL.

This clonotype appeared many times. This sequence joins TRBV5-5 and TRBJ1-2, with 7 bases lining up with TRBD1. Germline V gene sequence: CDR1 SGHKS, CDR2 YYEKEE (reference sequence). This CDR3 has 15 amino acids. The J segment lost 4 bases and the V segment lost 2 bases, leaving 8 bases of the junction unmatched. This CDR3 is CASSLEAGTVYGYTF. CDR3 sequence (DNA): TGTGCCAGCAGCTTAGAAGCCGGGACAGTCTATGGCTACACCTTC.

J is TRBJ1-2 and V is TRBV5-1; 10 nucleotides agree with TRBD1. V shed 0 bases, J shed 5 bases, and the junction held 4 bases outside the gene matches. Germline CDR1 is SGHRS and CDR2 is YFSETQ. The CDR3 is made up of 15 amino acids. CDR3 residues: CASSLGQGAGYGYTF. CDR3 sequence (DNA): TGCGCCAGCAGCTTGGGACAGGGGGCCGGGTATGGCTACACCTTC.

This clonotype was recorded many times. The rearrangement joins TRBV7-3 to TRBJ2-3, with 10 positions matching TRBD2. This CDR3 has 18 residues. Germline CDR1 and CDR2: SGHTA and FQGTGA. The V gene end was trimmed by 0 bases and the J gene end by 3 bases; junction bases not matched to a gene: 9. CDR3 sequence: CASSLTSGGSGGTDTQYF. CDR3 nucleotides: TGTGCCAGCAGCTTAACTAGCGGGGGGTCCGGGGGAACAGATACGCAGTATTTT.

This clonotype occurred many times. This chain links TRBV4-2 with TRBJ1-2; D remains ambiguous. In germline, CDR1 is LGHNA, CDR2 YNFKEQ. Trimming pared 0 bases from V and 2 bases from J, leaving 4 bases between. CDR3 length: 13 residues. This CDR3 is CASSQDVNYGYTF. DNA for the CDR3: TGTGCCAGCAGCCAAGACGTGAACTATGGCTACACCTTC.

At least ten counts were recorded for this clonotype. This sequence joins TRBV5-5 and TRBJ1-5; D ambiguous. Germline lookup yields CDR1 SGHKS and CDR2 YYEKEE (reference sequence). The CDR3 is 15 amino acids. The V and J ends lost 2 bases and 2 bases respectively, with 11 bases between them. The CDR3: CASSFRVDGNQPQHF. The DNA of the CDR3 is TGTGCCAGCAGCTTTAGGGTCGACGGCAATCAGCCCCAGCATTTT. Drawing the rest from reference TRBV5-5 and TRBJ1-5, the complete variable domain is DAGVTQSPTHLIKTRGQQVTLRCSPISGHKSVSWYQQVLGQGPQFIFQYYEKEERGRGNFPDRFSARQFPNYSSELNVNALLLGDSALYLCASSFRVDGNQPQHFGDGTRLSIL.

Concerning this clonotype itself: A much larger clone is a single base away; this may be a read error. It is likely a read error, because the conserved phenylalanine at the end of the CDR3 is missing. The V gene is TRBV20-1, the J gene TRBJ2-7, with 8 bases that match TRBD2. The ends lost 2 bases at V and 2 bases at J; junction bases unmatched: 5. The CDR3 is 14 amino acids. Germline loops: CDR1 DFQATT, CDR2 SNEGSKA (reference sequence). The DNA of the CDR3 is TGCAGTGCTAGACTCCCAGCGGGGGCCTACGAGCAGTACCTC. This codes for CSARLPAGAYEQYL.

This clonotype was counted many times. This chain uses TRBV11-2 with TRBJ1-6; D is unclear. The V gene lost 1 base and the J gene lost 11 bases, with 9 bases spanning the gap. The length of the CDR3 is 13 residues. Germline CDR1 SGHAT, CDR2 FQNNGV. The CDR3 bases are TGTGCCAGCAGCTTAGGTCGGCTAACACCCCTCCACTTT. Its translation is CASSLGRLTPLHF.

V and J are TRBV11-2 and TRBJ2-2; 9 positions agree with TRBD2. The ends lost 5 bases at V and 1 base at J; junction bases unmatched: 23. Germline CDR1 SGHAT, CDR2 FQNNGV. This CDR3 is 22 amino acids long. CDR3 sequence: CASSLVGSGLAGLTENTGELFF. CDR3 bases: TGTGCCAGCAGCCTAGTCGGGAGTGGGCTAGCGGGACTCACCGAGAACACCGGGGAGCTGTTTTTT.

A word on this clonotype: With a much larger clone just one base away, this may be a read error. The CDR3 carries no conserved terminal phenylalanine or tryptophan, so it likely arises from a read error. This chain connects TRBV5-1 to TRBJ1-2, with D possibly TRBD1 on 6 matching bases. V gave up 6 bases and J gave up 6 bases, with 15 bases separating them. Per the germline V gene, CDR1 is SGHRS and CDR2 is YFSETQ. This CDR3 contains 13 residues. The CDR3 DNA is TGCGCCAGCAAAGAAGGGGGAAGCGATGGCTACACCCTC. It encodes CASKEGGSDGYTL.

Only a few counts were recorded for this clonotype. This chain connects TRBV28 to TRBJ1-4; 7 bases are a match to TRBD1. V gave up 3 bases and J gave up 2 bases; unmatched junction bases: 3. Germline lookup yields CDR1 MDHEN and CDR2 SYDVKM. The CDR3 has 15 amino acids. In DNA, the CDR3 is TGTGCCAGCAGTTTCGGGGGACAGACTAATGAAAAACTGTTTTTT. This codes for CASSFGGQTNEKLFF.

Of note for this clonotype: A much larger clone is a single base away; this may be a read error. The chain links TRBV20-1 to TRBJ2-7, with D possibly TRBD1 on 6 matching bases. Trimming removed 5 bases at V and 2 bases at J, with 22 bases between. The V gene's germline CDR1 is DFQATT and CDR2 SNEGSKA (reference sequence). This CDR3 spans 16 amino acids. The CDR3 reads CSAHTFRVGTTYEQYF. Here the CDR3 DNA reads TGCAGTGCTCACACCTTTCGAGTCGGGACAACCTACGAGCAGTACTTC.

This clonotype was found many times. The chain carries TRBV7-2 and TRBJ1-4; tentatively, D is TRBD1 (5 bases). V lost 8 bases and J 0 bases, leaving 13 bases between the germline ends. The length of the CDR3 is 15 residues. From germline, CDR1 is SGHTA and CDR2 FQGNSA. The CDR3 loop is CASGIGGSTNEKLFF. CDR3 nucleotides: TGTGCCAGCGGTATCGGGGGTTCAACTAATGAAAAACTGTTTTTT.

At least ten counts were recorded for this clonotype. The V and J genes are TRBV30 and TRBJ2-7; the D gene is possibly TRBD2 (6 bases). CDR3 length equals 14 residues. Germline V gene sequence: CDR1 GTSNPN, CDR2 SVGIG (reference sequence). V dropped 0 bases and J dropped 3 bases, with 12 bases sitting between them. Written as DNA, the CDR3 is TGTGCCTGGAGTGTACGGCGGGACGGCTACGAGCAGTACTTC. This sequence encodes CAWSVRRDGYEQYF.

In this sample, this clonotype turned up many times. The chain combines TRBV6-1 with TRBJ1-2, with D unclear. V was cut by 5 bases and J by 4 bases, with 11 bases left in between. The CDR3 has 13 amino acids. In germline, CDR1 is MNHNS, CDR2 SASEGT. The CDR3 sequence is CASSNLTPYGYTF. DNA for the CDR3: TGTGCCAGCAGTAACTTAACCCCCTATGGCTACACCTTC.

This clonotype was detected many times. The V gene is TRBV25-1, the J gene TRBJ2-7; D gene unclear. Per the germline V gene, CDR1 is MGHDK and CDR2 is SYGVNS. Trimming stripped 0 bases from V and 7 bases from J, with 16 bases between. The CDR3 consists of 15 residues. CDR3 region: CASSEYGVSFGEQYF. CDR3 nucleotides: TGTGCCAGCAGTGAATATGGAGTTTCCTTCGGGGAGCAGTACTTC.

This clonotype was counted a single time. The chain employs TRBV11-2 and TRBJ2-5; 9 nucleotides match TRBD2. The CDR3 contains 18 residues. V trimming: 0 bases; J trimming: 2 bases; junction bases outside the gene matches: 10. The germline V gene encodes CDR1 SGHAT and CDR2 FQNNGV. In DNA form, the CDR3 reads TGTGCCAGCAGCTTAGAAGCAAGTGGGCTAGCGGGACAAGAGACCCAGTACTTC. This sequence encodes CASSLEASGLAGQETQYF.

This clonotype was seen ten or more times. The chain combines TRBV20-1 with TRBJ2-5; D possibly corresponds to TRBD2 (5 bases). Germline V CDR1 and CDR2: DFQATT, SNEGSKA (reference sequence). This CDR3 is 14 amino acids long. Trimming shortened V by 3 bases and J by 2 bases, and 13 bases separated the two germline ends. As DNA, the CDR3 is TGCAGTGCTAGTGGACTTATGCGGCAAGAGACCCAGTACTTC. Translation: CSASGLMRQETQYF.

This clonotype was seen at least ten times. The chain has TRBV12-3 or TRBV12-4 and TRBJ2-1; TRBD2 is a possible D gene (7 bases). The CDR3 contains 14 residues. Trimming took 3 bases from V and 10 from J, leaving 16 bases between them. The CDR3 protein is CASSLVVGGQEQFF. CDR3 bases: TGTGCCAGCAGTTTGGTGGTCGGGGGGCAAGAGCAGTTCTTC.

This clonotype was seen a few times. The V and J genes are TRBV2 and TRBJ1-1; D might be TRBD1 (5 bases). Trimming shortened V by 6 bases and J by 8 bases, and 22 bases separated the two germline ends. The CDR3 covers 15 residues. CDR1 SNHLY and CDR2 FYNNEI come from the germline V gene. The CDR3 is CASRTQRGGLTEAFF. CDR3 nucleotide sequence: TGTGCCAGCAGAACTCAGAGGGGCGGGCTAACGGAAGCTTTCTTT.

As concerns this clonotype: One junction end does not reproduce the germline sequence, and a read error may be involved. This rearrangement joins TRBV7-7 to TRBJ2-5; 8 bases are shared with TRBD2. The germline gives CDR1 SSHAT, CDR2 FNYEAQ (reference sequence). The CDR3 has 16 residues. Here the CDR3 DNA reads TGTGCTAGCACTCGGGAAGCGGGGGACAACCAAGAGACCCAGTACTTC. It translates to CASTREAGDNQETQYF. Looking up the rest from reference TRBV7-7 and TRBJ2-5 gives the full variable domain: GAGVSQSPRYKVTKRGQDVTLRCDPISSHATLYWYQQALGQGPEFLTYFNYEAQPDKSGLPSDRFSAERPEGSISTLTIQRTEQRDSAMYRCASTREAGDNQETQYFGPGTRLLVL.

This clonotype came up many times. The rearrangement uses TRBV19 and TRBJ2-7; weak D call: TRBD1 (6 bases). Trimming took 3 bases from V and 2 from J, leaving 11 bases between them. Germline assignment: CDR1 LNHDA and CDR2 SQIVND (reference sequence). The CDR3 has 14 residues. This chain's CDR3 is CASSMGRGPYEQYF. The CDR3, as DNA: TGTGCCAGTAGTATGGGCAGGGGACCCTACGAGCAGTACTTC.